This section outlines one T cell receptor (beta chain) sequence together with its context. In the original workflow: Amplification from reference gene primers served as the basis for estimated nucleated cell counts. TCRdb keeps only in-frame clones here, not all; method: immunoSEQ multiplex PCR. V and J calls and clone size are as listed in that table; D and trimming were resolved from the DNA. The sample lists about 370,000 clones, 90% occurring once. Trimming stripped 2 bases from V and 0 bases from J, with 5 bases between. Germline CDR1 LGHNA, CDR2 YNFKEQ. The CDR3 runs 14 residues. This sample is drawn from a study of blood T cell repertoires in COVID-19. Study context: Sample material is recorded as cDNA or gDNA derived from T cells, B-cell-depleted T cells, or PBMCs.

The chain employs TRBV4-2 and TRBJ1-3, with D unresolved. Source material: peripheral blood. The receptor was derived from a man younger than 30 with active or convalescent COVID-19. In nucleotides, the CDR3 is TGTGCCAGCAGCCAAAGCCCCTCTGGAAACACCATATATTTT. Its protein is CASSQSPSGNTIYF.